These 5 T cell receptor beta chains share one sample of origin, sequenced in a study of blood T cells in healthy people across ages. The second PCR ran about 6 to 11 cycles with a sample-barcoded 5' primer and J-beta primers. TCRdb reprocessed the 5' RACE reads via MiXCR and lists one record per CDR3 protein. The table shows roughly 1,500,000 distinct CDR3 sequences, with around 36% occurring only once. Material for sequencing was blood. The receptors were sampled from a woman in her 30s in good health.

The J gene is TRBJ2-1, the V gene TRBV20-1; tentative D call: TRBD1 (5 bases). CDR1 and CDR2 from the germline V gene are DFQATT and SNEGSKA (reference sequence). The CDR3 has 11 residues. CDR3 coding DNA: TGCAGGGCCAGGGAAGCGTTTGAGCAGTTCTTC. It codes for CRAREAFEQFF.

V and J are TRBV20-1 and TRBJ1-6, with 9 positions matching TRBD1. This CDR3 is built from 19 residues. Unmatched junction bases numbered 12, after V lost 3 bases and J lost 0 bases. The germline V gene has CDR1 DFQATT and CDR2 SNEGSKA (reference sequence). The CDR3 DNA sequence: TGCAGTGCTAGGCCCGCCGGGACAGGGATCCTCTCCTATAATTCACCCCTCCACTTT. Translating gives CSARPAGTGILSYNSPLHF.

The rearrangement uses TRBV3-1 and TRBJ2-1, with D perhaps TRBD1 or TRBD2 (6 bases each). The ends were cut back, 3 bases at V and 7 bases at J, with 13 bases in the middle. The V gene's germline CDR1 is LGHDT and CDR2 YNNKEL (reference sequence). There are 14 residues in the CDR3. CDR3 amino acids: CASSHPLGGNEQFF. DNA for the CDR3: TGTGCCAGCAGCCATCCCCTAGGGGGGAATGAGCAGTTCTTC.

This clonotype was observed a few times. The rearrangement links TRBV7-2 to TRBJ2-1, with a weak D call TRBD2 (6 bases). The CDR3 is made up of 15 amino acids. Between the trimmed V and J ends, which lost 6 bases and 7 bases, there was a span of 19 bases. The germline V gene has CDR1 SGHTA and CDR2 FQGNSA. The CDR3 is CASSPIAEALNEQFF. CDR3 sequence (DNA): TGTGCCAGCAGTCCAATAGCGGAGGCCCTTAATGAGCAGTTCTTC.

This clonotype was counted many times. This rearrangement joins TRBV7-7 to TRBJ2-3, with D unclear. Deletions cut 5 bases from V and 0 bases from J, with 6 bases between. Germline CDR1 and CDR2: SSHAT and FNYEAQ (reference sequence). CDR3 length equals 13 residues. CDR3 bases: TGTGCCAGCAGCCGCATGAGCACAGATACGCAGTATTTT. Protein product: CASSRMSTDTQYF.